The entry below gives a single TCR beta chain sequence along with its context. Its target is unknown. CDR3 length: 15 residues. The germline V gene encodes CDR1 MNHEY and CDR2 SVGAGI. V lost 0 bases, J lost 0 bases, and 9 bases lay in between. The data belong to a study of identical twins. Whole-study findings and limits: Carriage of fewer insertions was seen in abundant cord blood beta clonotypes, whereas memory repertoires showed none.

TCRdb independently ran MiXCR on the 5' RACE reads; one entry per CDR3 protein. This table holds approximately 230,000 distinct CDR3 sequences, 6% to 7% found once. These sequences were also reported in another study, on T cells expressing NK-cell markers. This second report adds: Source material for TCR beta repertoires consisted of sorted CD3+CD56+NKG2C+, CD3+CD56+NKG2C- and CD3+CD56-NKG2C+ T cells.

This sequence joins TRBV6-5 and TRBJ2-7, with a tentative D call TRBD2 (6 bases). The source is a woman between 18 and 30 years old in good health. Sequencing was carried out using CD8+ T cells sorted from blood. The chain's CDR3 is CASSYSSGGSYEQYF. CDR3 DNA: TGTGCCAGCAGTTACTCTAGCGGTGGCTCCTACGAGCAGTACTTC.